These 22 T cell receptor beta chains were sequenced from one sample in a study of T cells in Graves' hyperthyroidism and ophthalmopathy. The CDR3 regions of TCR beta were amplified from RNA transcripts. The HTBI primer set served for first-round RT-PCR of the TCR CDR3. TCRdb re-analysed the multiplex PCR reads in MiXCR, keeping a single row per CDR3 protein. The sample includes over 300,000 distinct CDR3 sequences, roughly 14% of them seen just once. Sequencing used blood. Every receptor here comes from a woman aged 60-70 years with Graves' hyperthyroidism.

This clonotype showed up many times. This sequence joins TRBV28 and TRBJ2-7; D gene uncertain. V was cut by 4 bases and J by 2 bases, with 6 bases left in between. The length of the CDR3 is 12 residues. Per germline, CDR1 MDHEN and CDR2 SYDVKM. The CDR3 DNA reads TGTGCCAGCAGTTCTCCAGCCTACGAGCAGTACTTC. Translating it yields CASSSPAYEQYF.

This clonotype was seen many times. This CDR3 is CASRTASWGYTF. In nucleotides, the CDR3 is TGTGCCAGCAGAACAGCGTCGTGGGGCTACACCTTC. The chain links TRBV6-1 to TRBJ1-2; D remains unclear. Trimming cost V 6 bases and J 8 bases, with 13 bases left between them. Germline values: CDR1 MNHNS, CDR2 SASEGT. The CDR3 length is 12 residues.

A word on this clonotype: A read error may explain this, as a much larger clone is one base away. The CDR3 DNA follows: TGTGCCAGCGGCTTAGTGGGAAGTAGCTATGGCTACACCTTC. The encoded protein is CASGLVGSSYGYTF. The V call is TRBV11-3, the J call TRBJ1-2, with D uncertain. In germline, CDR1 is SGHNT, CDR2 YENEEA. This CDR3 region has 14 residues.

The CDR3 DNA reads TGTGCCAGCAGTGATTATTACGTCCCAGGGTCCTTCTCTGGAAACACCATATATTTT. It codes for CASSDYYVPGSFSGNTIYF. The chain is built from TRBV6-1 and TRBJ1-3; possible D gene TRBD1, 5 bases. V lost 3 bases and J lost 0, with 21 bases in between. The CDR3 runs to 19 residues. Germline V gene data show CDR1 as MNHNS and CDR2 as SASEGT.

This clonotype was recorded at least ten times. The V call is TRBV7-8, the J call TRBJ1-5; TRBD1 matches at 7 bases. Germline assignment: CDR1 SGHVS and CDR2 FQNEAQ. This CDR3 comprises 15 residues. V gave up 2 bases and J gave up 5 bases; unmatched junction bases: 6. In DNA, the CDR3 is TGTGCCAGCAGCTTACTCAGGGGGAAGGATCAGCCCCAGCATTTT. It yields the protein CASSLLRGKDQPQHF.

This clonotype was counted ten times or more. V is TRBV28 and J is TRBJ1-5; possibly TRBD1 for D (5 bases). The CDR3 is made up of 16 amino acids. Per germline, CDR1 MDHEN and CDR2 SYDVKM. V was pared by 5 bases and J by 0 bases, with 14 bases between. The CDR3 spells CASSPWGVRSNQPQHF. The CDR3 bases are TGTGCCAGCAGTCCATGGGGGGTTCGTAGCAATCAGCCCCAGCATTTT.

This clonotype was detected ten times or more. The CDR3 loop reads CASKPEGEDTQYF. DNA of the CDR3: TGTGCCAGCAAACCGGAGGGCGAGGATACGCAGTATTTT. The rearrangement uses TRBV27 and TRBJ2-3; D may be TRBD2 (6 bases). Germline loops: CDR1 MNHEY, CDR2 SMNVEV (reference sequence). Trimming took 7 bases from V and 6 from J, leaving 14 bases between them. This CDR3 has 13 amino acids.

This clonotype has a handful of counts. The genes are TRBV6-2 or TRBV6-3 and TRBJ1-5, with TRBD1 as a possible D gene (5 bases). CDR1 is MNHEY and CDR2 is SVGEGT in the germline V gene. Trimming cost V 8 bases and J 8 bases, with 13 bases left between them. This CDR3 spans 12 amino acids. The CDR3 protein is CASGAPAEPQHF. The CDR3 DNA reads as TGTGCCAGCGGGGCTCCGGCAGAGCCCCAGCATTTT.

This clonotype was found many times. The genes are TRBV20-1 and TRBJ2-7, with 11 nucleotides matching TRBD1. In germline, CDR1 is DFQATT, CDR2 SNEGSKA (reference sequence). This CDR3 has 13 residues. Losses at the gene ends were 6 bases for V and 6 bases for J; bases not matched to a gene: 7. This CDR3 is CSAHPGQGVEQYF. CDR3 DNA: TGCAGTGCCCACCCGGGACAGGGGGTCGAGCAGTACTTC.

This clonotype was found many times. This chain joins TRBV12-3 or TRBV12-4 and TRBJ2-7, with 7 bases identical to TRBD1. V lost 3 bases to trimming and J lost 0 bases; unmatched junction nucleotides: 5. This CDR3 is built from 15 residues. The CDR3 DNA reads as TGTGCCAGCAGTTTCAGGGGACAGAGCTCCTACGAGCAGTACTTC. It is translated as CASSFRGQSSYEQYF.

This chain joins TRBV30 and TRBJ2-5; no definite D call. Looked up from germline, CDR1 is GTSNPN and CDR2 is SVGIG (reference sequence). This CDR3 is 11 amino acids long. V gave up 6 bases and J gave up 2 bases, with 7 bases separating them. CDR3 residues: CACGQQETQYF. CDR3 DNA: TGTGCCTGCGGCCAACAAGAGACCCAGTACTTC.

Ten or more counts support this clonotype. The CDR3 here is CSATRQGALGGAFF. The CDR3 nucleotides read TGCAGTGCTACAAGACAGGGGGCTTTAGGTGGGGCTTTCTTT. This chain links TRBV20-1 with TRBJ1-1; 10 bases map to TRBD1. J was trimmed by 11 bases and V by 4 bases; bases with no gene match: 13. This CDR3 is 14 amino acids long. Germline V gene data show CDR1 as DFQATT and CDR2 as SNEGSKA (reference sequence).

As for this clonotype: Given the absence of the conserved phenylalanine or tryptophan at the CDR3 end, a read error is likely. The chain is built from TRBV7-3 and TRBJ1-2; weak D call: TRBD1 (6 bases). The CDR3 has 13 residues. Trimming left V 4 bases short and J 6 bases short, with 12 bases between. Germline V gene lookup returns CDR1 SGHTA and CDR2 FQGTGA. This CDR3 reads CASSSRQEDGYTL. Here the CDR3 DNA reads TGTGCCAGCAGCTCAAGACAGGAGGATGGCTACACCCTC.

This clonotype showed up many times. The chain couples TRBV28 to TRBJ2-3, with a possible D match to TRBD1 (6 bases). V dropped 6 bases and J dropped 8 bases, with 18 bases sitting between them. Germline CDR1 is MDHEN and CDR2 is SYDVKM. The CDR3 extends over 14 amino acids. The CDR3 region has the DNA TGTGCCAGCAGATCAGCCACAGGGACGGGTACGCAGTATTTT. It is translated as CASRSATGTGTQYF.

This clonotype was found many times. The chain couples TRBV2 to TRBJ1-1, with D possibly matching TRBD1 (5 bases). Germline values: CDR1 SNHLY, CDR2 FYNNEI. This CDR3 comprises 13 residues. V lost 2 bases to trimming and J lost 7 bases, with 11 bases between them. CDR3 loop: CASSETGVREAFF. The CDR3 DNA sequence: TGTGCCAGCAGTGAAACAGGCGTTCGTGAAGCTTTCTTT.

This clonotype was observed many times. The chain carries TRBV7-2 and TRBJ2-3, with 14 bases that match TRBD2. V shed 5 bases, J shed 2 bases, and the junction held 6 bases outside the gene matches. The CDR3 has 17 amino acids. In germline, CDR1 is SGHTA, CDR2 FQGNSA. CDR3: CASSTRLAGGATDTQYF. CDR3 nucleotides: TGTGCCAGCAGCACCAGACTAGCGGGAGGGGCCACAGATACGCAGTATTTT.

At least ten counts were recorded for this clonotype. This chain joins TRBV20-1 and TRBJ2-3; D might be TRBD1 or TRBD2, each matching 5 bases. Trimming stripped 4 bases from V and 2 bases from J, with 13 bases between. This CDR3 has 14 amino acids. The germline gives CDR1 DFQATT, CDR2 SNEGSKA (reference sequence). CDR3 region: CSAIRGPTTDTQYF. The CDR3 DNA reads as TGCAGTGCTATCCGGGGACCCACCACAGATACGCAGTATTTT.

This clonotype has just a few counts. The chain combines TRBV20-1 with TRBJ2-3; 9 nucleotides agree with TRBD2. The V and J ends lost 6 bases and 7 bases, in that order; junction bases with no gene match: 11. CDR3 length: 14 residues. From germline, CDR1 is DFQATT and CDR2 SNEGSKA (reference sequence). CDR3 in DNA: TGCAGTGCCGCCCCTAGCGGGACGGGGAATACGCAGTATTTT. Translating gives CSAAPSGTGNTQYF.

This clonotype appeared many times. V gene TRBV6-1 combines with J gene TRBJ2-1; TRBD2 matches 9 bases. This CDR3 region has 15 residues. Germline assignment: CDR1 MNHNS and CDR2 SASEGT. The V gene end was trimmed by 7 bases and the J gene end by 8 bases; junction bases not matched to a gene: 12. The CDR3 sequence: CASTFSSGTWDEQFF. The CDR3 DNA is TGTGCCAGCACCTTTTCTAGCGGGACCTGGGATGAGCAGTTCTTC.

The V and J genes are TRBV11-2 and TRBJ2-1, with 11 bases lining up with TRBD2. Germline CDR1 SGHAT, CDR2 FQNNGV. There are 14 residues in the CDR3. Trimming at V came to 3 bases and at J to 10 bases, leaving 5 bases not matched to a gene. The CDR3 region is CASSLTSGTSEQFF. DNA of the CDR3: TGTGCCAGCAGCTTGACTAGCGGGACTAGCGAGCAGTTCTTC.

The chain couples TRBV30 to TRBJ2-7, with D hard to call. Trimming took 0 bases from V and 0 from J, leaving 6 bases between them. CDR3 length equals 13 residues. Germline V gene lookup returns CDR1 GTSNPN and CDR2 SVGIG (reference sequence). CDR3 DNA: TGTGCCTGGAGTGTACTCTTCTCCTACGAGCAGTACTTC. It translates to CAWSVLFSYEQYF.

This clonotype was counted many times. The chain couples TRBV12-3 or TRBV12-4 to TRBJ2-7, with D possibly matching TRBD1 (5 bases). V lost 6 bases to trimming and J lost 2 bases, with 14 bases between them. The CDR3 contains 14 residues. Written as DNA, the CDR3 is TGTGCCAGCAGGCCTGGAACAGGTACCTACGAGCAGTACTTC. Translated, it gives CASRPGTGTYEQYF.